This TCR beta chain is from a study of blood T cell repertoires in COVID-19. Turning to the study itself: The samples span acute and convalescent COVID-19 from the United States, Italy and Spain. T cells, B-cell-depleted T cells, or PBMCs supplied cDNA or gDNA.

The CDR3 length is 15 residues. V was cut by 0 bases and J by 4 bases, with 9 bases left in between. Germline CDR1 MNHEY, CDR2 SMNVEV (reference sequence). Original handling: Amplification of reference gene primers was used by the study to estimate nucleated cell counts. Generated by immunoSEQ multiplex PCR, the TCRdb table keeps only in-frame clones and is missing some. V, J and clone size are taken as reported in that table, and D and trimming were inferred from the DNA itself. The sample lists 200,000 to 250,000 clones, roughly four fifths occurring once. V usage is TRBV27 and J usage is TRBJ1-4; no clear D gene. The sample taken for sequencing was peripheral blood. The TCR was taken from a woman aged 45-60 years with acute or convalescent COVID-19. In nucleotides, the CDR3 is TGTGCCAGCAGTTTATCCAGAAATCTTAATGAAAAACTGTTTTTT. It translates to CASSLSRNLNEKLFF.